This TCR beta chain was retrieved from a study of T cell changes during pregnancy in multiple sclerosis. Measured with immunoSEQ multiplex PCR; TCRdb has only the in-frame clones, and not every one. The repertoire includes about 80,000 clones, around 90% of them detected once, and over 1.3% sits in the top ten. The sample holds a few counts of this clone. J gave up 3 bases and V 3 bases, and 9 bases lay outside the gene matches. In germline, CDR1 is KGHSH, CDR2 LQKENI. CDR3 length equals 16 residues. The sequencing here drew on peripheral blood, taken before pregnancy. The TCR originated in a female donor with multiple sclerosis, enrolled in a pregnancy study. This chain links TRBV18 with TRBJ1-1, with TRBD1 identical over 8 bases. The CDR3 DNA reads TGTGCCAGCTCACCTCGTTTGACAGGGGATGACACTGAAGCTTTCTTT. It codes for CASSPRLTGDDTEAFF.